What follows are 29 T cell receptor beta chains derived from one specimen sequenced in a study of blood T cell repertoires in COVID-19. Only in-frame clones appear in the TCRdb table, and some are missing; sequencing was by immunoSEQ multiplex PCR. Of about 400,000 clones detected, roughly 86% appear once; the ten largest clones hold about 1.7%. Specimen: PBMCs or T cells enriched from blood (not recorded which). The receptors originated from a woman aged 25 to 39 who had recovered from COVID-19.

V usage is TRBV7-9 and J usage is TRBJ2-7, with a tentative D call TRBD1 (5 bases). The CDR3 extends over 14 amino acids. Per the germline V gene, CDR1 is SEHNR and CDR2 is FQNEAQ (reference sequence). Trimming stripped 5 bases from V and 4 bases from J, with 15 bases between. This CDR3 is CASSGTGSQYEQYF. The CDR3 DNA reads as TGTGCCAGCAGCGGTACAGGTTCCCAGTACGAGCAGTACTTC.

The chain employs TRBV5-1 and TRBJ2-1; TRBD2 matches at 14 bases. This CDR3 region has 15 residues. The V and J ends lost 4 bases and 8 bases, in that order; junction bases with no gene match: 5. Germline V gene lookup returns CDR1 SGHRS and CDR2 YFSETQ. The CDR3 DNA reads as TGCGCCAGCAGCACCGGGACTAGCGGGAGCTATGAGCAGTTCTTC. Its protein is CASSTGTSGSYEQFF.

The chain employs TRBV12-5 and TRBJ2-1; 8 nucleotides match TRBD2. In germline, CDR1 is LGHNT, CDR2 FRNRAP. The CDR3 consists of 15 residues. With 2 bases clipped from V and 15 bases from J, the junction kept 15 bases outside the gene matches. CDR3 in amino acids: CASGLTHRGGLVMFF. For the CDR3, the DNA is TGTGCTAGTGGTTTGACACACCGGGGGGGGCTAGTAATGTTCTTC.

This rearrangement joins TRBV6-5 to TRBJ2-7; TRBD1 might be the D (6 bases). Germline V CDR1 and CDR2: MNHEY, SVGAGI. The CDR3 extends over 13 amino acids. V lost 11 bases, J lost 6 bases, and 20 bases lay in between. CDR3 bases: TGTGCCGGGCGACATAGGGGGAAGATCGAGCAGTACTTC. Translated, it gives CAGRHRGKIEQYF.

The chain links TRBV7-9 to TRBJ2-7, with 8 bases identical to TRBD1. V shed 1 base and J 3 bases; nucleotides not matched to a gene: 8. CDR3 length: 16 amino acids. Per the germline V gene, CDR1 is SEHNR and CDR2 is FQNEAQ (reference sequence). DNA of the CDR3: TGTGCCAGCAGCTTAGATTTGGCAGGGGGCCTCTACGAGCAGTACTTC. Protein product: CASSLDLAGGLYEQYF.

CDR3 DNA sequence: TGTGCCAGTAGTGTCGACAGGGCCGGAAACACTGAAGCTTTCTTT. Its translation is CASSVDRAGNTEAFF. The chain carries TRBV19 and TRBJ1-1, with TRBD1 identical over 7 bases. There are 15 residues in the CDR3. V shed 5 bases, J shed 2 bases, and the junction held 8 bases outside the gene matches. The germline CDR1 and CDR2 sequences are LNHDA and SQIVND (reference sequence).

This clone was counted once. J is TRBJ2-1 and V is TRBV11-3; 8 bases fit TRBD2. V gave up 5 bases and J gave up 0 bases; unmatched junction bases: 3. Germline CDR1 SGHNT, CDR2 YENEEA. This CDR3 has 15 residues. CDR3: CASSARGGSYNEQFF. The DNA of the CDR3 is TGTGCCAGCAGCGCCCGGGGGGGCTCCTACAATGAGCAGTTCTTC.

The table lists this clone with a few counts. The chain carries TRBV2 and TRBJ1-5, with D tentatively TRBD1 (5 bases). The germline CDR1 and CDR2 sequences are SNHLY and FYNNEI. The CDR3 consists of 15 residues. V was cut by 4 bases and J by 7 bases, with 17 bases left in between. The CDR3 sequence: CASSGVGGGGQPQHF. CDR3 coding DNA: TGTGCCAGCAGTGGGGTCGGGGGAGGAGGCCAGCCCCAGCATTTT.

This chain connects TRBV5-1 to TRBJ1-1, with D hard to call. V was pared by 0 bases and J by 1 base, with 13 bases between. The CDR3 length is 16 residues. Germline lookup yields CDR1 SGHRS and CDR2 YFSETQ. The CDR3 is CASSLVRGVSNTEAFF. The CDR3 DNA reads TGCGCCAGCAGCTTGGTTCGGGGAGTGTCGAACACTGAAGCTTTCTTT.

This chain connects TRBV7-3 to TRBJ2-7, with a tentative D call TRBD1 (6 bases). The V end lost 5 bases, the J end lost 2 bases, and 13 bases lay between the germline ends. Per the germline V gene, CDR1 is SGHTA and CDR2 is FQGTGA. The CDR3 runs to 14 residues. CDR3: CASSPGAGAYEQYF. As DNA, the CDR3 is TGTGCCAGCAGCCCCGGGGCAGGGGCCTACGAGCAGTACTTC.

This CDR3 is CASSPNPRGSGQPQHF. CDR3 nucleotide sequence: TGTGCCAGCTCACCCAACCCGAGGGGTAGCGGTCAGCCCCAGCATTTT. This sequence joins TRBV18 and TRBJ1-5, with D possibly being TRBD1 (5 bases). The CDR3 spans 16 residues. V gave up 3 bases and J gave up 6 bases, with 18 bases separating them. Germline CDR1 KGHSH, CDR2 LQKENI.

A few counts support this clone. The DNA for the CDR3 is TGTGCCAGCACAACAACCACAGGGCTGTCTGGAAACACCATATATTTT. It specifies CASTTTTGLSGNTIYF. The chain is built from TRBV10-3 and TRBJ1-3; possible D gene TRBD1, 6 bases. V was clipped by 10 bases and J by 1 base, with 20 bases between them. Per the germline V gene, CDR1 is ENHRY and CDR2 is SYGVKD. The length of the CDR3 is 16 residues.

The chain has TRBV11-1 and TRBJ2-2; maybe TRBD1 (5 bases). Trimming took 5 bases from V and 7 from J, leaving 8 bases between them. CDR3 size: 12 residues. Germline CDR1 reads SGHAT; CDR2 reads FQDESV (reference sequence). DNA for the CDR3: TGTGCCAGCAGCACAAGGGGCGGGGAGCTGTTTTTT. It translates to CASSTRGGELFF.

The V call is TRBV6-5, the J call TRBJ2-1; TRBD2 aligns across 9 bases. The CDR3 is 15 residues long. Germline CDR1 MNHEY, CDR2 SVGAGI. V shed 6 bases, J shed 7 bases, and the junction held 10 bases outside the gene matches. CDR3 nucleotides: TGTGCCAGCAGCCAAAAAAAGCTAGCGGGAAATGAGCAGTTCTTC. This gives the protein CASSQKKLAGNEQFF.

A single count supports this clone. This chain connects TRBV11-2 to TRBJ2-7; the match to TRBD1 covers 8 bases. CDR3 length: 14 amino acids. V was clipped by 6 bases and J by 2 bases; unmatched bases: 6. Germline V CDR1 and CDR2: SGHAT, FQNNGV. CDR3 DNA: TGTGCCAGCAGGGTGAGACAGGGGACCTACGAGCAGTACTTC. Translation gives CASRVRQGTYEQYF.

The chain couples TRBV30 to TRBJ2-7; D possibly corresponds to TRBD1 (5 bases). This CDR3 is 14 amino acids long. With 4 bases removed from V and 3 bases from J, the gap between germline ends came to 16 bases. Germline CDR1 and CDR2: GTSNPN and SVGIG (reference sequence). CDR3 sequence reads: CAWTTPNQGYEQYF. CDR3 in DNA: TGTGCCTGGACTACACCAAACCAGGGCTACGAGCAGTACTTC.

V gene TRBV3-1 (or the pseudogene TRBV3-2) combines with J gene TRBJ1-5; 7 bases fit TRBD1. The CDR3 covers 16 residues. V lost 3 bases to trimming and J lost 7 bases; unmatched junction nucleotides: 12. Germline lookup yields CDR1 LGHDT and CDR2 YNNKEL (reference sequence). Here the CDR3 reads CASSHGGHRGGQPQHF. In DNA, the CDR3 is TGTGCCAGCAGCCACGGCGGGCACAGAGGGGGCCAGCCCCAGCATTTT.

The J gene is TRBJ2-7, the V gene TRBV30, with D perhaps matching TRBD1 (6 bases). V was pared by 4 bases and J by 5 bases, with 18 bases between. The CDR3 is 14 amino acids. Germline V gives CDR1 GTSNPN, CDR2 SVGIG (reference sequence). CDR3 in amino acids: CAWIRGNIADEQYF. CDR3 in DNA: TGTGCCTGGATAAGGGGGAACATTGCGGACGAGCAGTACTTC. Full variable domain (missing parts from reference TRBV30 and TRBJ2-7): SQTIHQWPATLVQPVGSPLSLECTVEGTSNPNLYWYRQAAGRGLQLLFYSVGIGQISSEVPQNLSASRPQDRQFILSSKKLLLSDSGFYLCAWIRGNIADEQYFGPGTRLTVT.

This sequence joins TRBV19 and TRBJ1-5, with TRBD1 identical over 8 bases. J gave up 7 bases and V 4 bases, and 9 bases lay outside the gene matches. The CDR3 spans 15 residues. Germline V lookup: CDR1 LNHDA, CDR2 SQIVND (reference sequence). CDR3 sequence: CASSTSGQGKQPQHF. DNA for the CDR3: TGTGCCAGTAGTACTTCCGGACAGGGTAAGCAGCCCCAGCATTTT.

The chain links TRBV5-6 to TRBJ2-1; 9 bases align to TRBD1. Germline V CDR1 and CDR2: SGHDT, YYEEEE. V shed 4 bases, J shed 15 bases, and the junction held 14 bases outside the gene matches. This CDR3 has 14 residues. The CDR3 DNA reads TGTGCCAGCAGCCACCGACAGGGGGAACTTCTCTGGTTCTTC. Translation: CASSHRQGELLWFF.

The genes are TRBV5-4 and TRBJ2-7; the D gene is possibly TRBD1 (6 bases). Trimming removed 4 bases from V and 2 bases from J, with 19 bases in between. CDR3 size: 16 residues. Per germline, CDR1 SGHNT and CDR2 YYREEE (reference sequence). In nucleotides, the CDR3 is TGTGCCAGCAGCGGTCACCAGGGGACCCTTGCCTACGAGCAGTACTTC. Translating it yields CASSGHQGTLAYEQYF. Supplemented by reference TRBV5-4 and TRBJ2-7, the full variable domain reads ETGVTQSPTHLIKTRGQQVTLRCSSQSGHNTVSWYQQALGQGPQFIFQYYREEENGRGNFPPRFSGLQFPNYSSELNVNALELDDSALYLCASSGHQGTLAYEQYFGPGTRLTVT.

The rearrangement uses TRBV27 and TRBJ1-5, with TRBD1 matching over 9 bases. The CDR3 spans 14 residues. CDR1 and CDR2 (germline): MNHEY, SMNVEV (reference sequence). V shed 6 bases, J shed 7 bases, and the junction held 7 bases outside the gene matches. CDR3 sequence: CASRGTGSNQPQHF. In DNA form, the CDR3 reads TGTGCCAGCAGGGGGACAGGGAGTAACCAGCCCCAGCATTTT.

The chain is built from TRBV9 and TRBJ2-3, with TRBD2 as a possible D gene (6 bases). Germline lookup yields CDR1 SGDLS and CDR2 YYNGEE. The CDR3 is made up of 15 amino acids. The V gene lost 0 bases and the J gene lost 4 bases, with 12 bases spanning the gap. CDR3 protein: CASSVGGVQADTQYF. DNA for the CDR3: TGTGCCAGCAGCGTAGGCGGGGTTCAAGCAGATACGCAGTATTTT.

A word on this clone: The junction shows a germline mismatch at one end, possibly a read error. Additional DNA sequences in this sample encode the identical CDR3. This sequence joins TRBV7-6 and TRBJ2-7; D perhaps matches TRBD1 (6 bases). Germline V gene sequence: CDR1 SGHVS, CDR2 FNYEAQ. The CDR3 covers 15 residues. The CDR3 is CASSLDTGMLDEQYF. The CDR3 DNA reads TGTGCCAGCAGTTTAGACACAGGGATGCTCGACGAGCAGTACTTC. The whole variable domain, remainder taken from reference TRBV7-6 and TRBJ2-7, is GAGVSQSPRYKVTKRGQDVALRCDPISGHVSLYWYRQALGQGPEFLTYFNYEAQQDKSGLPNDRFSAERPEGSISTLTIQRTEQRDSAMYRCASSLDTGMLDEQYFGPGTRLTVT.

The rearrangement uses TRBV6-5 and TRBJ1-4, with 8 bases matching TRBD1. CDR3 length: 13 amino acids. Germline CDR1 reads MNHEY; CDR2 reads SVGAGI. V dropped 4 bases and J dropped 7; count of bases not matched to a gene: 2. The CDR3 is CASSFTGGEKLFF. Written as DNA, the CDR3 is TGTGCCAGCAGTTTCACAGGGGGTGAAAAACTGTTTTTT.

As to this clone: The junction differs from germline at one of its ends, possibly a read error. The chain uses TRBV19 and TRBJ1-6; 7 bases are shared with TRBD1. The CDR3 contains 14 residues. CDR1 and CDR2 from the germline V gene are LNHDA and SQIVND (reference sequence). DNA of the CDR3: TGCCGGGACAGACTGAGCTCCTATAATTCACCCCTCCACTTT. Translation: CRDRLSSYNSPLHF.

The genes are TRBV2 and TRBJ2-2; a possible D gene is TRBD2 (5 bases). Germline V lookup: CDR1 SNHLY, CDR2 FYNNEI. V was pared by 0 bases and J by 3 bases, with 11 bases between. CDR3 length: 16 residues. Here the CDR3 reads CASSEAKGLYTGELFF. Here the CDR3 DNA reads TGTGCCAGCAGTGAAGCTAAAGGACTGTACACCGGGGAGCTGTTTTTT.

The V and J genes are TRBV27 and TRBJ1-1; 7 positions match TRBD1. Germline V gene data show CDR1 as MNHEY and CDR2 as SMNVEV (reference sequence). Trimming cost V 5 bases and J 5 bases; bases outside gene matches: 11. The CDR3 covers 15 residues. The CDR3 region has the DNA TGTGCCAGCAGTCCCGCTCGACAGGGACGGACTGAAGCTTTCTTT. Translation: CASSPARQGRTEAFF.

The chain joins TRBV29-1 to TRBJ2-1, with TRBD1 as a possible D gene (6 bases). Germline CDR1 SQVTM, CDR2 ANQGSEA. The CDR3 has 13 amino acids. The V end lost 2 bases, the J end lost 5 bases, and 10 bases lay between the germline ends. CDR3 nucleotide sequence: TGCAGCGTTGAAAGCCGGACAGACAATGAGCAGTTCTTC. Translating gives CSVESRTDNEQFF.